The 3 T cell receptor beta chains listed next were all sequenced from one sample in a study of T-cell reconstitution after alpha-beta-depleted transplantation in children. Researchers prepared the TCRbeta library using unique molecular identifiers, the study reports. MiXCR was run by TCRdb on the PCR reads, yielding one entry per CDR3 protein. The data contain over 400,000 distinct CDR3 sequences, approximately 12% of them singletons. The material sequenced was PBMCs from the stem cell graft donor, taken from the stem cell graft. The receptor set was obtained from a human donor who donated a stem cell graft to a child with combined immunodeficiency.

The chain carries TRBV7-3 and TRBJ2-3, with TRBD2 identical over 7 bases. The germline CDR1 and CDR2 sequences are SGHTA and FQGTGA. This CDR3 has 15 amino acids. J was trimmed by 4 bases and V by 3 bases; bases with no gene match: 7. The CDR3 reads CASSFGGRGADTQYF. The CDR3 DNA follows: TGTGCCAGCAGCTTCGGCGGGAGAGGTGCAGATACGCAGTATTTT.

This clonotype has only a few counts. The chain combines TRBV12-3 or TRBV12-4 with TRBJ1-1; D is undetermined. This CDR3 comprises 13 residues. Trimming shortened V by 3 bases and J by 1 base, and 6 bases separated the two germline ends. The CDR3 sequence: CASSFFENTEAFF. In DNA form, the CDR3 reads TGTGCCAGCAGTTTCTTTGAGAACACTGAAGCTTTCTTT.

The chain employs TRBV5-5 and TRBJ1-2; TRBD1 agrees at 8 bases. The CDR3 totals 17 residues. V lost 4 bases to trimming and J lost 2 bases; unmatched junction nucleotides: 13. The germline V gene encodes CDR1 SGHKS and CDR2 YYEKEE (reference sequence). The CDR3 reads CASSPTFTGGGNYGYTF. The CDR3, as DNA: TGTGCCAGCAGCCCTACCTTCACAGGGGGAGGGAACTATGGCTACACCTTC. The full variable domain, completed using reference TRBV5-5 and TRBJ1-2, is DAGVTQSPTHLIKTRGQQVTLRCSPISGHKSVSWYQQVLGQGPQFIFQYYEKEERGRGNFPDRFSARQFPNYSSELNVNALLLGDSALYLCASSPTFTGGGNYGYTFGSGTRLTVV.